The subject of this entry is one T cell receptor beta chain. What it binds is not known. The data are from a study of shared clonotypes between healthy human individuals. Whole-study findings and limits: It was the non-shared clonotypes that had lower generation probabilities than clonotypes shared by all four donors.

The CDR3 covers 16 residues. Germline V gene lookup returns CDR1 MGHRA and CDR2 YSYEKL. Trimming stripped 1 base from V and 2 bases from J, with 14 bases between. Sorted-subset replicate PCRs used 200 ng of genomic DNA. This amount corresponded to about 30,000 T cell genomes. Libraries were prepared by immunoSEQ multiplex PCR; TCRdb keeps only in-frame clonotypes and omits some of them. This table holds about 730,000 clones, around 70% found once. Material for sequencing was memory CD4+ T cells sorted from blood. Subset denoted: CD45RA-negative fraction. The source is a woman between 25 and 40 years old in good health. V and J are TRBV4-1 and TRBJ2-5; D assignment may be TRBD1 or TRBD2 (5 bases each). The CDR3 DNA is TGCGCCAGCAGCCAAGCAGTACGGGGCGGGCAAGAGACCCAGTACTTC. Translation gives CASSQAVRGGQETQYF.